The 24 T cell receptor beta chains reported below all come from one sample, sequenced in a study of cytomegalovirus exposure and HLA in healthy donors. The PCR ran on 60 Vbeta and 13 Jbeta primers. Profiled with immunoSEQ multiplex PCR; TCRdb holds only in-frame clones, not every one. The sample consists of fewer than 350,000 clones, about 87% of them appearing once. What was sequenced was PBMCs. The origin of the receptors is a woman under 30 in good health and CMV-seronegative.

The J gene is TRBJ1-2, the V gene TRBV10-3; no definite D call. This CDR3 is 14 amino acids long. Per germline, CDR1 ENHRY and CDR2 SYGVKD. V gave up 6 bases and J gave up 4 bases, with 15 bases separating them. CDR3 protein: CAIRKDGGPYGYTF. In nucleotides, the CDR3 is TGTGCCATCAGGAAGGACGGAGGACCCTATGGCTACACCTTC.

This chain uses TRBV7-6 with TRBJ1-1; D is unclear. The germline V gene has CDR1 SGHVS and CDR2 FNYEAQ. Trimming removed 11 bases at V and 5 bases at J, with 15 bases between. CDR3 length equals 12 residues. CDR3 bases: TGTGCCCCCTTGCGGGGTTGGACTGAAGCTTTCTTT. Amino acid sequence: CAPLRGWTEAFF.

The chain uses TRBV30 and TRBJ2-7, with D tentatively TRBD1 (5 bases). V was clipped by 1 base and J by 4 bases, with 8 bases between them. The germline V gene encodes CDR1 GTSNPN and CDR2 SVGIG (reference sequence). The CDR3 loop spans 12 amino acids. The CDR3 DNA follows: TGTGCCTGGAGTGAGACAGCATACGAGCAGTACTTC. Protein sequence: CAWSETAYEQYF.

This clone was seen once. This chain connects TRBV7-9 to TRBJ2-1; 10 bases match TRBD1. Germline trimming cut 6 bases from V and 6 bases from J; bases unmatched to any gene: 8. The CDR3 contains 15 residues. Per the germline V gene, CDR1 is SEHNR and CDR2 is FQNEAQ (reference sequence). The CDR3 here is CASSSGTGVPNEQFF. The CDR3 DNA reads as TGTGCCAGCAGTTCCGGGACAGGGGTCCCCAATGAGCAGTTCTTC.

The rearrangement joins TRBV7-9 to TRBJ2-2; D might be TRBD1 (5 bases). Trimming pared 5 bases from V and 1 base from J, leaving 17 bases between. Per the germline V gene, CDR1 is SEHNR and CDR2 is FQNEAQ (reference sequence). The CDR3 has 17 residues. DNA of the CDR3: TGTGCCAGCAGCCCATCCTTAAGGGGCGGGAACACCGGGGAGCTGTTTTTT. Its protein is CASSPSLRGGNTGELFF.

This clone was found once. CDR3 nucleotide sequence: TGCAGCGTTTCCGACAGTAAGAACACTGAAGCTTTCTTT. It translates to CSVSDSKNTEAFF. V is TRBV29-1 and J is TRBJ1-1; D is possibly TRBD1 (5 bases). There are 13 residues in the CDR3. Trimming removed 5 bases from V and 1 base from J, with 11 bases in between. The V gene's germline CDR1 is SQVTM and CDR2 ANQGSEA.

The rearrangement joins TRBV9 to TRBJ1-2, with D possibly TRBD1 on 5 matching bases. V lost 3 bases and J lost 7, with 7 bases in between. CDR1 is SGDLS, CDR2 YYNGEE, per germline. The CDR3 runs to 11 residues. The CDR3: CASSGQSGYTF. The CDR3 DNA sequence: TGTGCCAGCAGCGGACAGTCTGGCTACACCTTC.

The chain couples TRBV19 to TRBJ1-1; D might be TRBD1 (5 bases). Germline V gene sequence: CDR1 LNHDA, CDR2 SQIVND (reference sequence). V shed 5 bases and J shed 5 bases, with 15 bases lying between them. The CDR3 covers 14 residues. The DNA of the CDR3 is TGTGCCAGTAGTCTGCTCGGGGGGGGGACTGAAGCTTTCTTT. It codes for CASSLLGGGTEAFF.

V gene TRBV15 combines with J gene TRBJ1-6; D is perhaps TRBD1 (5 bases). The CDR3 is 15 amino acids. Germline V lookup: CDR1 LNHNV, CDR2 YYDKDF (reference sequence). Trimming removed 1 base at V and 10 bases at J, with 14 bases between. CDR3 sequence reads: CATSRGSGVVSPLHF. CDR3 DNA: TGTGCCACCAGCAGAGGGTCGGGGGTTGTATCACCCCTCCACTTT.

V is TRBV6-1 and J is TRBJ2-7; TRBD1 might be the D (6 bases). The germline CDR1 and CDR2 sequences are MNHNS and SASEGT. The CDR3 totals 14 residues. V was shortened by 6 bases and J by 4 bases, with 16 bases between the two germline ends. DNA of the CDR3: TGTGCCAGCAGCAGACAGGTCTTCGGGTACGAGCAGTACTTC. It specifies CASSRQVFGYEQYF.

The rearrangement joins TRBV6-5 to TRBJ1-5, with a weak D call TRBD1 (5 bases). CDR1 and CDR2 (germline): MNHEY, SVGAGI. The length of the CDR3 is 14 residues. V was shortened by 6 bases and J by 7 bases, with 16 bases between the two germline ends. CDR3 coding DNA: TGTGCCAGCAGCAGGGCAGGGCTCGGGCAGCCCCAGCATTTT. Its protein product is CASSRAGLGQPQHF.

This chain's CDR3 is CASIKDRLNTGELFF. The CDR3 coding sequence is TGTGCCAGCATTAAGGACAGATTGAACACCGGGGAGCTGTTTTTT. The chain uses TRBV6-5 and TRBJ2-2; D perhaps matches TRBD1 (6 bases). This CDR3 is 15 amino acids long. Germline V CDR1 and CDR2: MNHEY, SVGAGI. Trimming cost V 7 bases and J 1 base, with 13 bases left between them.

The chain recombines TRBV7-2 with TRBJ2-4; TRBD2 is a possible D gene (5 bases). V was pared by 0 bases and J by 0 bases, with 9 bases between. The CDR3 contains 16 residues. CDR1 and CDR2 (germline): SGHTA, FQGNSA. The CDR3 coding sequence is TGTGCCAGCAGCTTAGCCGGGGTACTAGCCAAAAACATTCAGTACTTC. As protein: CASSLAGVLAKNIQYF. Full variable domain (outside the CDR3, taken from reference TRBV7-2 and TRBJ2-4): GAGVSQSPSNKVTEKGKDVELRCDPISGHTALYWYRQSLGQGLEFLIYFQGNSAPDKSGLPSDRFSAERTGGSVSTLTIQRTQQEDSAVYLCASSLAGVLAKNIQYFGAGTRLSVL.

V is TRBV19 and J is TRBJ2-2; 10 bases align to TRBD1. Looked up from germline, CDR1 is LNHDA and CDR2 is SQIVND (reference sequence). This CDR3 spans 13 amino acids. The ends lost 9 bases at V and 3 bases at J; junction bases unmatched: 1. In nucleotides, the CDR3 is TGTGCCAGCGGACAGGGGGACACCGGGGAGCTGTTTTTT. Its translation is CASGQGDTGELFF.

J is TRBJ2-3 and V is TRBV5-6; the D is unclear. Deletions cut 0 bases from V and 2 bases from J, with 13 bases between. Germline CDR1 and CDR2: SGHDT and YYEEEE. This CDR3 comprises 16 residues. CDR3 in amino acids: CASSLGLVEFTDTQYF. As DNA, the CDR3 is TGTGCCAGCAGCTTGGGTCTGGTAGAGTTCACAGATACGCAGTATTTT. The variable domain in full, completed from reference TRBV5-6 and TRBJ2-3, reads DAGVTQSPTHLIKTRGQQVTLRCSPKSGHDTVSWYQQALGQGPQFIFQYYEEEERQRGNFPDRFSGHQFPNYSSELNVNALLLGDSALYLCASSLGLVEFTDTQYFGPGTRLTVL.

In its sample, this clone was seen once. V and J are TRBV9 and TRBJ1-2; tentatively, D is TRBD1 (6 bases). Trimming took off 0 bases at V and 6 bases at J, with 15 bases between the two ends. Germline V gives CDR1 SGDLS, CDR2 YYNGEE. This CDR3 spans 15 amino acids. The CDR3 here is CASSVARTGKDGYTF. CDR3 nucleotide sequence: TGTGCCAGCAGCGTAGCCCGCACAGGGAAGGATGGCTACACCTTC.

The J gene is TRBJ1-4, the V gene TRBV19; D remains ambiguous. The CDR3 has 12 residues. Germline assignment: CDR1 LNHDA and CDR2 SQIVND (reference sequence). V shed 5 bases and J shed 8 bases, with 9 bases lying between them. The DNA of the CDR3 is TGTGCCAGTAGTGTTTCGTCGGAAAAACTGTTTTTT. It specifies CASSVSSEKLFF.

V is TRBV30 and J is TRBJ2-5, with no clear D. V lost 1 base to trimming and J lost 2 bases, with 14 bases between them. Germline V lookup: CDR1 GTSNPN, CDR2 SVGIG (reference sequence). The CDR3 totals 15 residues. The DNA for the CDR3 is TGTGCCTGGAGTGATCCTGGCCCTCAACAAGAGACCCAGTACTTC. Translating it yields CAWSDPGPQQETQYF.

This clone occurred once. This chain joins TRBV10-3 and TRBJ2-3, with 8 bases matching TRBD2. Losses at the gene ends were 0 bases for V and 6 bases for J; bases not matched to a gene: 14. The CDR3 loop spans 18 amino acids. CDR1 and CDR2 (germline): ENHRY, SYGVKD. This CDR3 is CAISESSIGGASWDTQYF. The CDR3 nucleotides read TGTGCCATCAGTGAGTCGAGTATCGGGGGGGCCAGTTGGGATACGCAGTATTTT.

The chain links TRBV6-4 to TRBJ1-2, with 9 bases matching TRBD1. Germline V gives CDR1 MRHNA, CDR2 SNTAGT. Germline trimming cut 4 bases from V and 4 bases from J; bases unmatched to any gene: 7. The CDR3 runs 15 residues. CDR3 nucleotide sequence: TGTGCCAGCAGTGTCGGGACAGGGTCCCCCTATGGCTACACCTTC. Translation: CASSVGTGSPYGYTF.

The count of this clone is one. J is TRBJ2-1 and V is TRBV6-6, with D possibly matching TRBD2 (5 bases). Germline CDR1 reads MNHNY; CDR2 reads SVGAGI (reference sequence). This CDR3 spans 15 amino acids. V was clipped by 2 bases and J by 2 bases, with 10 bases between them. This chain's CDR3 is CASSYEGLTYNEQFF. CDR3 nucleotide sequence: TGTGCCAGCAGTTACGAGGGCTTAACCTACAATGAGCAGTTCTTC.

The CDR3 sequence: CASSLVVSSEAFF. The CDR3 nucleotides read TGCGCCAGCAGCTTGGTTGTGAGCTCTGAAGCTTTCTTT. The chain employs TRBV5-1 and TRBJ1-1, with no clear D. CDR1 and CDR2 (germline): SGHRS, YFSETQ. The CDR3 sequence is 13 residues long. The V end lost 0 bases, the J end lost 6 bases, and 9 bases lay between the germline ends.

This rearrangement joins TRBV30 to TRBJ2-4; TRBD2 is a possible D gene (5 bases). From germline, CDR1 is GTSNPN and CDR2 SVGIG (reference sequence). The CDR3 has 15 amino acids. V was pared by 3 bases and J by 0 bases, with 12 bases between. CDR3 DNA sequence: TGTGCCTGGAGCTCCGGGATAGTAGCCAAAAACATTCAGTACTTC. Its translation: CAWSSGIVAKNIQYF.

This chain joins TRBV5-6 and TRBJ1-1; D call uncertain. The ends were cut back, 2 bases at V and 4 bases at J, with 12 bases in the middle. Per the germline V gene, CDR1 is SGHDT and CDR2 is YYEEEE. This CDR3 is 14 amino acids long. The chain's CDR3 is CASSLRGLGTEAFF. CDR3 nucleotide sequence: TGTGCCAGCAGCTTACGAGGGCTTGGCACTGAAGCTTTCTTT.